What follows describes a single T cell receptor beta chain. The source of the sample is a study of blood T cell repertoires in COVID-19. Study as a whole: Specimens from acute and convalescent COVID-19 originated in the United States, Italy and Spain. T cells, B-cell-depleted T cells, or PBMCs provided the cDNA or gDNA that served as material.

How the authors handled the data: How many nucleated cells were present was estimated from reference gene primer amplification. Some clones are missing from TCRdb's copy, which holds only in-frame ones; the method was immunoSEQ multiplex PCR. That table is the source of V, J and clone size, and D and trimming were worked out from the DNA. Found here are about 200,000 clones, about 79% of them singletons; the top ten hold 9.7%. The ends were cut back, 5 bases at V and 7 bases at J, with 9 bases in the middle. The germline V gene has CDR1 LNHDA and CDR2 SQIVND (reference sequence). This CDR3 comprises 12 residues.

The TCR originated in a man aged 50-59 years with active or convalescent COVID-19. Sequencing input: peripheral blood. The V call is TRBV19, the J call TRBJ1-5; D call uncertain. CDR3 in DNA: TGTGCCAGTAGTGAAGTTAGCCAGCCCCAGCATTTT. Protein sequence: CASSEVSQPQHF.